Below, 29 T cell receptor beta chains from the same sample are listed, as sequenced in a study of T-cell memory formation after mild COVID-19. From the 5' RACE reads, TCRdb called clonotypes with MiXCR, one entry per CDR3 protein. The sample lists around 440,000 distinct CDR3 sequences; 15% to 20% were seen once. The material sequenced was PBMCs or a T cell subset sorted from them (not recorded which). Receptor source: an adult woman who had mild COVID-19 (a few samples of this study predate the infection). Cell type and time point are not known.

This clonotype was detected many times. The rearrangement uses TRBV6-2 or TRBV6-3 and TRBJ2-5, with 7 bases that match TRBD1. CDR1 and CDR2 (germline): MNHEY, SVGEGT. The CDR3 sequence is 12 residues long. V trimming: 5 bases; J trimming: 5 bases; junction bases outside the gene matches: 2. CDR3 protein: CASSGTAETQYF. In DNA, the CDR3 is TGTGCCAGCAGTGGGACAGCCGAGACCCAGTACTTC.

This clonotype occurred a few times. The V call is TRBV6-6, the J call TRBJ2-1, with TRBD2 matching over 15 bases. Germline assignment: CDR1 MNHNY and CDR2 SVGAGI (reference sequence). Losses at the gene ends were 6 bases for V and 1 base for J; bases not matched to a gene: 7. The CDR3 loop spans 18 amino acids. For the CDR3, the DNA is TGTGCCAGCAGACCCGGGACTAGCGGGAGGATTTCCTACAATGAGCAGTTCTTC. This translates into CASRPGTSGRISYNEQFF.

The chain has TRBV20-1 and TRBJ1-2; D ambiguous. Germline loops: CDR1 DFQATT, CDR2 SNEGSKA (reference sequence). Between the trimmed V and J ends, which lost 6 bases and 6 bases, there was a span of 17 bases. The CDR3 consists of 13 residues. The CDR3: CSASPAGTNGYTF. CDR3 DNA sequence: TGCAGTGCCTCCCCCGCAGGCACAAATGGCTACACCTTC.

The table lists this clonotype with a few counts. CDR3 sequence reads: CASSFTPTAAGGYTF. CDR3 in DNA: TGTGCCAGCAGCTTCACCCCGACGGCTGCTGGTGGCTACACCTTC. The rearrangement links TRBV5-5 to TRBJ1-2; D is uncertain. The CDR3 is 15 amino acids. Between the trimmed V and J ends, which lost 2 bases and 7 bases, there was a span of 18 bases. Germline loops: CDR1 SGHKS, CDR2 YYEKEE (reference sequence). Full variable domain (rest looked up from reference TRBV5-5 and TRBJ1-2): DAGVTQSPTHLIKTRGQQVTLRCSPISGHKSVSWYQQVLGQGPQFIFQYYEKEERGRGNFPDRFSARQFPNYSSELNVNALLLGDSALYLCASSFTPTAAGGYTFGSGTRLTVV.

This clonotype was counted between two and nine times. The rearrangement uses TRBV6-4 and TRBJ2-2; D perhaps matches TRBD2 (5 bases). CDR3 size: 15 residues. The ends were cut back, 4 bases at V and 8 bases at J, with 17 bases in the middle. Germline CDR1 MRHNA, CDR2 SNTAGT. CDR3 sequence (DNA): TGTGCCAGCAGTGGTTCCGAGGGCCTATCTGGGGAGCTGTTTTTT. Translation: CASSGSEGLSGELFF.

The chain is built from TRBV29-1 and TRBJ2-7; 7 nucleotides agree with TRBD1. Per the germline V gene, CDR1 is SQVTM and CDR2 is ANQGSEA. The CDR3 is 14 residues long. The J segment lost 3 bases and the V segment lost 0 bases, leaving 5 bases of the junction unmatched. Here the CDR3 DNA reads TGCAGCGTTGAAGACCAGGGGGACAGCTACGAGCAGTACTTC. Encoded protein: CSVEDQGDSYEQYF.

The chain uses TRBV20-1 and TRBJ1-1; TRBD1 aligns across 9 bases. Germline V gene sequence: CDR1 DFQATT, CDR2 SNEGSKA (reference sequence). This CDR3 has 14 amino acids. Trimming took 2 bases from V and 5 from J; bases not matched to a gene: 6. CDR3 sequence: CSARQQGAETEAFF. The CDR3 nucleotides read TGCAGTGCTAGACAACAGGGGGCGGAAACTGAAGCTTTCTTT.

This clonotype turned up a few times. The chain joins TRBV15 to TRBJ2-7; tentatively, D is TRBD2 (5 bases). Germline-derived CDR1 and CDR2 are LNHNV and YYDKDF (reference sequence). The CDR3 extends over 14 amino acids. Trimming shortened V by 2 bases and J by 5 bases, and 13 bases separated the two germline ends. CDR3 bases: TGTGCCACCAGCAGATCAAAGACGCGGGACGAGCAGTACTTC. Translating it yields CATSRSKTRDEQYF.

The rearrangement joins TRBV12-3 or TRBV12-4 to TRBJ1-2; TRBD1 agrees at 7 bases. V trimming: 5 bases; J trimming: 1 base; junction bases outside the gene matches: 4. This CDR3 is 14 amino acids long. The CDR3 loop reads CASSAGTVNYGYTF. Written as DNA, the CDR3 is TGTGCCAGCAGTGCCGGGACAGTTAACTATGGCTACACCTTC.

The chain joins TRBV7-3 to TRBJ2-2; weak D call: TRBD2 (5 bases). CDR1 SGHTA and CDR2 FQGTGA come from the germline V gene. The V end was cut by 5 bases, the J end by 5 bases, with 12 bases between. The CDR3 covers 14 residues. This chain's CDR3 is CASSPISGTGELFF. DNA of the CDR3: TGTGCCAGCAGCCCAATATCGGGGACCGGGGAGCTGTTTTTT.

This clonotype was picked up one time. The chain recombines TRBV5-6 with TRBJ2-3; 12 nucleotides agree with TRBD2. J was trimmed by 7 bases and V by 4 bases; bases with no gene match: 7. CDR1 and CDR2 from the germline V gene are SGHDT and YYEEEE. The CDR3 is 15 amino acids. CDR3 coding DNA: TGTGCCAGCAGCCGGCGGACTAGCGGGACGTATACGCAGTATTTT. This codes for CASSRRTSGTYTQYF. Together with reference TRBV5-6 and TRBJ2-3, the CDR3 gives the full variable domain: DAGVTQSPTHLIKTRGQQVTLRCSPKSGHDTVSWYQQALGQGPQFIFQYYEEEERQRGNFPDRFSGHQFPNYSSELNVNALLLGDSALYLCASSRRTSGTYTQYFGPGTRLTVL.

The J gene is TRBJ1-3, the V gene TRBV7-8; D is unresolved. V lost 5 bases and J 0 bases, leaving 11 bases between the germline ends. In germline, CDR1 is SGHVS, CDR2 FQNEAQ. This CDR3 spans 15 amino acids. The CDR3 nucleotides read TGTGCCAGCAGCCCCCTCGGTAGCTCTGGAAACACCATATATTTT. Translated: CASSPLGSSGNTIYF.

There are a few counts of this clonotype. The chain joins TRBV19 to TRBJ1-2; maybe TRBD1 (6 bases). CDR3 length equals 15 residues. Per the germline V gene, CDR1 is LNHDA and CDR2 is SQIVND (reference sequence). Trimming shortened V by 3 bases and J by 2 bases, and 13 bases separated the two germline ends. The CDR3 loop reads CASSIPSRGNYGYTF. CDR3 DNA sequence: TGTGCCAGTAGTATTCCCTCCAGGGGAAACTATGGCTACACCTTC.

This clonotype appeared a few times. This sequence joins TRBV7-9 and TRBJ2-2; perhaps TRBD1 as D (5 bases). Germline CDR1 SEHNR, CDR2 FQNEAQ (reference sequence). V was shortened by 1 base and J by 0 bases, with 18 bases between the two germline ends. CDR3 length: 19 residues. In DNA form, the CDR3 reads TGTGCCAGCAGCTTAGTCTCGGTACAGGCTGCCGCGAACACCGGGGAGCTGTTTTTT. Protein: CASSLVSVQAAANTGELFF.

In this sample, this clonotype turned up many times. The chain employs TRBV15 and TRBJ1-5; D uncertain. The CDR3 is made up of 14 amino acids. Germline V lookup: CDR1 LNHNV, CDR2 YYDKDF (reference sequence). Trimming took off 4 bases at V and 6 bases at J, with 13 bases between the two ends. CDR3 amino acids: CATSNRRGIQPQHF. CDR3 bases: TGTGCCACCAGCAACCGGCGGGGTATTCAGCCCCAGCATTTT.

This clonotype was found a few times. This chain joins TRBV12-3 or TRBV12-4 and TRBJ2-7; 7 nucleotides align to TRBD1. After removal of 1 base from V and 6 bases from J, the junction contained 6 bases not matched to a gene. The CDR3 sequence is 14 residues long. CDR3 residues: CASSLGRGIGEQYF. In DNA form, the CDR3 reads TGTGCCAGCAGTTTAGGCAGGGGGATAGGCGAGCAGTACTTC.

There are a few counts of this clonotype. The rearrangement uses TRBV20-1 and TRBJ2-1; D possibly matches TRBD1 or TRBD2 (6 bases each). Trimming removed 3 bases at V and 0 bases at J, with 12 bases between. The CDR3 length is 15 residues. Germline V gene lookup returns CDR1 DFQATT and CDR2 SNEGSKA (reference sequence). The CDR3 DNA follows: TGCAGTGCTAGCGGGGCGGGACACTCCTACAATGAGCAGTTCTTC. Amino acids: CSASGAGHSYNEQFF.

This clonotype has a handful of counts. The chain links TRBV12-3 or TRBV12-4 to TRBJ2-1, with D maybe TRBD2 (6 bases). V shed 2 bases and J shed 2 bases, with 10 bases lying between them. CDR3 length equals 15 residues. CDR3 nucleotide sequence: TGTGCCAGCAGTTTAAGAGGGGAGGCCTACAATGAGCAGTTCTTC. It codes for CASSLRGEAYNEQFF.

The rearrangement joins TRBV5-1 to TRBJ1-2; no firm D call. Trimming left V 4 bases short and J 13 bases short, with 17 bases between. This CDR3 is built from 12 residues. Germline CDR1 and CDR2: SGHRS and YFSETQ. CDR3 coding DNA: TGCGCCAGCAGCCCGGAAGACGGCAGTAGCACCTTC. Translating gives CASSPEDGSSTF.

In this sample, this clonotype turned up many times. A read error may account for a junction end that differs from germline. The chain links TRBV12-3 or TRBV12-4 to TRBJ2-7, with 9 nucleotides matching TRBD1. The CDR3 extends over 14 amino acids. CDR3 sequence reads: CASSLQGASYEQYF. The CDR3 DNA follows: TGCGCCAGCAGCTTACAGGGGGCTTCCTACGAGCAGTACTTC.

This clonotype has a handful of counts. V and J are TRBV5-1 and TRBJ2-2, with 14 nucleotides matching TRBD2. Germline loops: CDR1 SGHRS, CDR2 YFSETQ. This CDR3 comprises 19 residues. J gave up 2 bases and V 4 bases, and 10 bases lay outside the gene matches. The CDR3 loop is CASSHRTSGGTINTGELFF. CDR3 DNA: TGCGCCAGCAGCCACAGGACTAGCGGGGGGACTATAAACACCGGGGAGCTGTTTTTT.

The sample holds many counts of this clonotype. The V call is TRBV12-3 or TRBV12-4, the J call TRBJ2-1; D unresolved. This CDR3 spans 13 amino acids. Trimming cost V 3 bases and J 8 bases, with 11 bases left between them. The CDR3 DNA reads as TGTGCCAGCAGTTTCGCCACTCCCCATGAGCAGTTCTTC. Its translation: CASSFATPHEQFF.

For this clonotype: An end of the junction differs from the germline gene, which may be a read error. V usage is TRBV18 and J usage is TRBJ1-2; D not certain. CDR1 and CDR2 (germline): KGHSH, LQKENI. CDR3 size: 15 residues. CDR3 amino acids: CASSSVTNTKYGYTF. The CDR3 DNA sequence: TGTGCCAGCTCCTCCGTGACCAACACTAAATATGGCTACACCTTC.

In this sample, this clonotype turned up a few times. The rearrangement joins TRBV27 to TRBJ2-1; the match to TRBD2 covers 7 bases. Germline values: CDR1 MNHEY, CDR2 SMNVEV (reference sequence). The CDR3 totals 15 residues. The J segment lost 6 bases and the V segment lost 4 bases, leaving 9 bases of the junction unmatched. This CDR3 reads CASSWGGVLGNEQFF. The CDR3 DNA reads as TGTGCCAGCAGTTGGGGGGGGGTATTGGGCAATGAGCAGTTCTTC.

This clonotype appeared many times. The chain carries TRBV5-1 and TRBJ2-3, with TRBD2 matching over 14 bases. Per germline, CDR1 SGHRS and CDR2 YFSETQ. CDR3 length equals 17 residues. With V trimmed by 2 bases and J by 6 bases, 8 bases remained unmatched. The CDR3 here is CASSFGTSGSRLDTQYF. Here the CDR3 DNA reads TGCGCCAGCAGCTTTGGGACTAGCGGGAGTCGGCTGGATACGCAGTATTTT.

The CDR3 reads CASSFLGSTYNEQFF. CDR3 DNA: TGTGCCAGCAGCTTTCTCGGGTCTACCTACAATGAGCAGTTCTTC. The genes are TRBV7-9 and TRBJ2-1; D ambiguous. Trimming shortened V by 3 bases and J by 2 bases, and 11 bases separated the two germline ends. Germline V gene data show CDR1 as SEHNR and CDR2 as FQNEAQ (reference sequence). This CDR3 spans 15 amino acids.

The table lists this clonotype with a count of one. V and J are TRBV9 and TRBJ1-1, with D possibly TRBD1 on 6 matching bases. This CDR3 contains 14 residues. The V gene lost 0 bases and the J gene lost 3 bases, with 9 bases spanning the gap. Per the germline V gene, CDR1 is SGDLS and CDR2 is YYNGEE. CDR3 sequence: CASSVGGADTEAFF. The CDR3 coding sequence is TGTGCCAGCAGCGTAGGGGGGGCGGACACTGAAGCTTTCTTT. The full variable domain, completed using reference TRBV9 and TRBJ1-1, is DSGVTQTPKHLITATGQRVTLRCSPRSGDLSVYWYQQSLDQGLQFLIQYYNGEERAKGNILERFSAQQFPDLHSELNLSSLELGDSALYFCASSVGGADTEAFFGQGTRLTVV.

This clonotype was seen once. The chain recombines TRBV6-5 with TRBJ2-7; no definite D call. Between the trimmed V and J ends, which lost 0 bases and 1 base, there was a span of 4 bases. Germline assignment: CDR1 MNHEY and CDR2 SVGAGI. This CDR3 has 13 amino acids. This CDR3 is CASSYSRSYEQYF. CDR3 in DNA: TGTGCCAGCAGTTACTCGAGGTCCTACGAGCAGTACTTC.

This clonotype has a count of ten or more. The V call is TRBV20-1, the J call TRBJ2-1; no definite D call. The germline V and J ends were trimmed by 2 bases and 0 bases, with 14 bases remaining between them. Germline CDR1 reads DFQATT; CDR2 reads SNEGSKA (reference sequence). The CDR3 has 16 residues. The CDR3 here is CSARIQPQSSYNEQFF. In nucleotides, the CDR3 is TGCAGTGCTAGAATCCAGCCCCAGAGCTCCTACAATGAGCAGTTCTTC.